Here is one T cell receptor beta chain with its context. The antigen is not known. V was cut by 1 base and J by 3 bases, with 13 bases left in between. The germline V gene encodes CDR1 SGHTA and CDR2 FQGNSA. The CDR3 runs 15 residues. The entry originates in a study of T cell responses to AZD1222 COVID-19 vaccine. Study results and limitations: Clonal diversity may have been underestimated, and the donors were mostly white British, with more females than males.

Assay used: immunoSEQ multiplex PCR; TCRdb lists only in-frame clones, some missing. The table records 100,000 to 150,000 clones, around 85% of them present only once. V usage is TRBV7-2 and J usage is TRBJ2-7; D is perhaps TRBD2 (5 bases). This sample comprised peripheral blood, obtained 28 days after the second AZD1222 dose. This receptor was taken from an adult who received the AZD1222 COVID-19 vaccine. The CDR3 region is CASSLGGSGNYEQYF. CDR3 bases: TGTGCCAGCAGCTTAGGAGGGTCGGGGAACTACGAGCAGTACTTC.